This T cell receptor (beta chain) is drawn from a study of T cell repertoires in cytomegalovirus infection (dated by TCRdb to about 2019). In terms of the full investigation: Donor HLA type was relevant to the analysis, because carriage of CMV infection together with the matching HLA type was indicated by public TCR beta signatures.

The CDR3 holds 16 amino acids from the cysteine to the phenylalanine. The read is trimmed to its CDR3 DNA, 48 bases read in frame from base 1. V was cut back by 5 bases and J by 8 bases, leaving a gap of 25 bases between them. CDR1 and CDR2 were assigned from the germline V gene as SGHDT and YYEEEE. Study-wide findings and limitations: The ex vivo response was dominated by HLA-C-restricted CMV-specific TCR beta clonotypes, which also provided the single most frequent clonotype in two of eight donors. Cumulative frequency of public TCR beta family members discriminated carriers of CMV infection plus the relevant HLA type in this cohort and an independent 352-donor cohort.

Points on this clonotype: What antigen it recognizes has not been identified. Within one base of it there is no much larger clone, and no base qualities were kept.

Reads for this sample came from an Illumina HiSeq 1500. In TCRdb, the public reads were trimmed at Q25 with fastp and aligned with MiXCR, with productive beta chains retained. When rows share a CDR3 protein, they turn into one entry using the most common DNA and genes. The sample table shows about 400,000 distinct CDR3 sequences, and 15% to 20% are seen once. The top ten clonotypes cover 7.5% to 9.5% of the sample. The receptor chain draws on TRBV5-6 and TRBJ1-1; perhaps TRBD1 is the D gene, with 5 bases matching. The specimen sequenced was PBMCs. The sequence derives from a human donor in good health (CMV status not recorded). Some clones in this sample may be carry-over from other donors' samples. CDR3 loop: CASSHWVGRPSWEAFF. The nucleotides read TGTGCCAGCAGTCATTGGGTGGGACGCCCATCTTGGGAAGCTTTCTTT.